This T cell receptor (beta chain) stems from a study of identical twins (dated by TCRdb to the mid-2010s). With regard to the full study: To test whether fetal clonotypes persist, the study used deep sequencing on TCR alpha and beta repertoires from monozygotic twins, unrelated adults of various ages, and cord blood. To rule out contamination, the twin experiments were replicated at different times with different library preparation protocols.

With regard to this clonotype: Its antigen remains undetermined. No clone much larger than this one lies a single base away; base qualities are absent.

All donors were healthy Caucasians. Three unrelated non-twin adults were also sequenced: a male aged 18 to 30, a male aged 50 to 59 and a female aged 50 to 59. Miltenyi CD45RO+ enrichment and human naive T-cell isolation kits were used to isolate memory (CD45RO+) and naive T cells from PBMC. Receptor libraries were prepared by 5' RACE. For sequencing, an Illumina HiSeq 2000 was employed. A universal primer binding site was introduced by template switching, and a unique molecular identifier was present in the final cDNA, enabling accurate counting of TCR cDNA molecules. Specific primers in the conserved constant-segment region were used to synthesize first-strand cDNA for TCR alpha and beta chains. To control for contamination, every cDNA library was double barcoded, receiving both a SMART-Mk sample barcode and Illumina barcodes. TruSeq adapter sequences, together with Illumina sample barcodes, were added in two successive PCR steps. Sequencing of the TCR alpha and beta cDNA libraries was done on the Illumina HiSeq platform using custom primers. On the study's bioinformatics: MiGEC was used to process raw reads and extract unique molecular identifiers, and MiXCR was used to find CDR3 positions. For each individual, recombination models were inferred using an EM algorithm with the repgenHMM and IGoR tools. The tcR package in R was used for shared clonotype analysis, with sharing normalized by the product of cloneset sizes. To study raw recombination free of thymic and clonal selection effects, out-of-frame nonproductive sequences were analyzed. TCRdb reworked the public reads: Q25 trimming with fastp, MiXCR clone assembly, productive beta chains retained. Under each unique CDR3 protein, matching rows form one entry showing the most common genes and DNA. TCRdb, rather than the study authors, made the V and J calls. The sample includes roughly 350,000 distinct CDR3 sequences, with around 9% observed a single time. The ten top clones hold roughly 9% of the sample.

Results and caveats for the whole study, not just this receptor: A weaker excess of twin sharing was found in beta out-of-frame sequences because the signal-to-noise ratio was lowered by fewer shared sequences. In monozygotic twins, out-of-frame TCR alpha sharing was systematically underestimated by recombination models, although the models agreed with sharing between unrelated individuals. Compared with coincidental sharing between unrelated individuals, out-of-frame TCR alpha sequences shared between twins showed an excess of sequences with low generation probability. Conclusions relied on cross-sectional statistical analysis, since the same donors could not be followed over many years. Abundant cord blood beta clonotypes carried fewer insertions; young adult naive repertoires showed a weaker similar trend, while memory repertoires showed none. Zero-insertion analyses could be partly confounded by invariant T cells such as MAIT and iNKT, though diverse VJ usage argued against such confounding for most clonotypes.

The CDR3 holds 15 amino acids from the cysteine to the phenylalanine. Only CDR3 DNA is held: 45 bases, read in frame from base 1. For CDR1 and CDR2, the germline V gene lists MGHRA and YSYEKL. The junction carries 16 bases between V and J, which are trimmed by 1 base and 7 bases respectively. The sample consisted of naive T cells sorted from blood. The intended sense of this specimen's cell subset or site label: cells isolated with a human naive T-cell isolation kit. The chain uses TRBV4-1 and TRBJ1-1; the D gene is unclear. This sequence originates from a woman aged 45-65 years in good health. The base sequence is TGCGCCAGCAGCCAAGTCCCGTTTGACATGAGTGAAGCTTTCTTT. It codes for CASSQVPFDMSEAFF.